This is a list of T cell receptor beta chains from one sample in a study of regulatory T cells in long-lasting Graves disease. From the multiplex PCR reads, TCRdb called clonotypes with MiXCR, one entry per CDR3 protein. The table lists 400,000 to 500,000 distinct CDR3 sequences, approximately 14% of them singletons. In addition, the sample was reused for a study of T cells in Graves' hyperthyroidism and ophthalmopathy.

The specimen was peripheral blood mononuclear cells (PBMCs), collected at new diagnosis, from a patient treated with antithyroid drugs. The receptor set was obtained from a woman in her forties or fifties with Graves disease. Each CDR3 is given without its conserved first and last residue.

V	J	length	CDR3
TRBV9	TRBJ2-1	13	ASSPGQGSYTEQF
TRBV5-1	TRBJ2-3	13	ASSLLTPSTDTQY
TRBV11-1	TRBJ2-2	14	ASSFRTSGRTGELF
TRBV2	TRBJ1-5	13	ASTFGQANNQPQH
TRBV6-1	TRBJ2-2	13	ASQDRDPDTGELF
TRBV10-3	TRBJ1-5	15	AISEVISRGYNQPQH
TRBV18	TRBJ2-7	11	ASSPGTADEQY
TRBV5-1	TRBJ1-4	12	ASSLSPGGEKLF
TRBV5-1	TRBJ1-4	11	ASSRAQDEKLF
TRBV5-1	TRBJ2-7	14	ASSLDASGTSYEQY
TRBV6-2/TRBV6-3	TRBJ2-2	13	ASSSRTGRPGELF
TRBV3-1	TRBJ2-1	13	ASSQVKSRWNEQF
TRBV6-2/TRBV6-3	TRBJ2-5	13	ASSHGQVLAETQY
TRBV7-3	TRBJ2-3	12	ASSKNLEGDTQY
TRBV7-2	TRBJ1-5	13	ASSPRDSSNQPQH
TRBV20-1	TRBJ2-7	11	SARVTSSYEQY
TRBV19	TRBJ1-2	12	ASSNPGEWYGYT
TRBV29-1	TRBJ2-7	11	SVAVEAPYEQY
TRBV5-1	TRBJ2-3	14	ASSLEIAGPTDTQY
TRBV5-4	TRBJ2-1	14	ASSLSPSGRANEQF
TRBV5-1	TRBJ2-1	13	ASSVAGVSYNEQF
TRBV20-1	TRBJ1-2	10	SARRQHYGYT
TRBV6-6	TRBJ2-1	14	ASSYSMLGFYNEQF
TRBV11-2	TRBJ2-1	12	ASSSYDRDNEQF
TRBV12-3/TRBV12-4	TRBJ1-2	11	ASSIGINYGYT
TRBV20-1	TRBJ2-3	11	SAVGLAGEAQY
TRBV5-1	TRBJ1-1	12	ASSLAPANTEAF
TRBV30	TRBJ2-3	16	AWSLVGRGRRWGDTQY
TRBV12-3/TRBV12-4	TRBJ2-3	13	ASIPGGARTDTQY
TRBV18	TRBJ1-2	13	ASSPPSSDSYGYT
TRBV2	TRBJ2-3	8	ASSLQVQY
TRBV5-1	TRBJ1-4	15	ASSWNQQGALREKLF